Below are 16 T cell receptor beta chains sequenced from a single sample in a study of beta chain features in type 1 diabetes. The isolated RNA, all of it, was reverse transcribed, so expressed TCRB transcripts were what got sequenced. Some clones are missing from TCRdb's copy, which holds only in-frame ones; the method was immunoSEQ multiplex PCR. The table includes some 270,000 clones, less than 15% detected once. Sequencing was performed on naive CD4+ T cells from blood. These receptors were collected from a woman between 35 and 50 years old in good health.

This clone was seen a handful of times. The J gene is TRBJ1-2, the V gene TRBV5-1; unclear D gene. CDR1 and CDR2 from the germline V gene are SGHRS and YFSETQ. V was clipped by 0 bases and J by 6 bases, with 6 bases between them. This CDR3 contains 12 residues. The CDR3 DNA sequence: TGCGCCAGCAGCTTGGGGCCCCATGGCTACACCTTC. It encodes CASSLGPHGYTF.

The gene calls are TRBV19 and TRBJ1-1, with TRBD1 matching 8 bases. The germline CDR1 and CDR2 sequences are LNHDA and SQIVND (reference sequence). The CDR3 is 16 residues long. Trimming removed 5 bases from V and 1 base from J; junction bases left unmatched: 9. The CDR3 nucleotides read TGTGCCAGTAGTTCCCGACAGGGGAGGGAGAACACTGAAGCTTTCTTT. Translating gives CASSSRQGRENTEAFF.

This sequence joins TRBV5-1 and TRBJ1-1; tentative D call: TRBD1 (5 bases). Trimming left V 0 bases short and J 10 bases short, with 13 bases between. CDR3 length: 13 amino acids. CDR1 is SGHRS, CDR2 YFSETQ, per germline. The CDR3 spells CASSLAGQGRAFF. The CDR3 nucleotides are TGCGCCAGCAGCTTGGCCGGTCAGGGCAGAGCTTTCTTT.

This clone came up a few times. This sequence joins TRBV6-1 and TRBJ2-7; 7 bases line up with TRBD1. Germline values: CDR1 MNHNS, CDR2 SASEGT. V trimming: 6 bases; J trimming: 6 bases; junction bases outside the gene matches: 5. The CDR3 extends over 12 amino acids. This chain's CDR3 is CASSLTGFEQYF. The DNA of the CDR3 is TGTGCCAGCAGCCTGACAGGGTTCGAGCAGTACTTC.

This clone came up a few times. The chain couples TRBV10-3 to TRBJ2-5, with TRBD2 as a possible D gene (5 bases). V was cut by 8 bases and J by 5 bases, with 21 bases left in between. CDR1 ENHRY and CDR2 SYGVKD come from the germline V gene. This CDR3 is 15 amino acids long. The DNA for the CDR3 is TGTGCCATCGGAGCACAGCCCCCTCCGGGGGAGACCCAGTACTTC. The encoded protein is CAIGAQPPPGETQYF.

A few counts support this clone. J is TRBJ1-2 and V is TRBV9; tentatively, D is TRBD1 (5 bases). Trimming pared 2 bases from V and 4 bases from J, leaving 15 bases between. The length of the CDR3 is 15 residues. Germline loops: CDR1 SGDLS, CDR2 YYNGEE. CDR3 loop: CASSVRDSPGYGYTF. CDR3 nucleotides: TGTGCCAGCAGCGTTCGAGACAGTCCTGGCTATGGCTACACCTTC.

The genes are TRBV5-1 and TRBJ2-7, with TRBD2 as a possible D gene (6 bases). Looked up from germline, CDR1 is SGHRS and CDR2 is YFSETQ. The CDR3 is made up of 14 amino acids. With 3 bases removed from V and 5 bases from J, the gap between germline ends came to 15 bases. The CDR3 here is CASSSNPGLNEQYF. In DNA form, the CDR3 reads TGCGCCAGCAGCTCGAATCCGGGACTGAACGAGCAGTACTTC. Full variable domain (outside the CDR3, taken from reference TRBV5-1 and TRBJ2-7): KAGVTQTPRYLIKTRGQQVTLSCSPISGHRSVSWYQQTPGQGLQFLFEYFSETQRNKGNFPGRFSGRQFSNSRSEMNVSTLELGDSALYLCASSSNPGLNEQYFGPGTRLTVT.

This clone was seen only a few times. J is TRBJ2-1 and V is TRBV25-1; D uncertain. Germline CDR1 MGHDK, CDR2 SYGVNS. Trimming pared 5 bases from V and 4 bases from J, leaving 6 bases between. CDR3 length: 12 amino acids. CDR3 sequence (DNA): TGTGCCAGCAGTATCCTATACAATGAGCAGTTCTTC. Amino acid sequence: CASSILYNEQFF.

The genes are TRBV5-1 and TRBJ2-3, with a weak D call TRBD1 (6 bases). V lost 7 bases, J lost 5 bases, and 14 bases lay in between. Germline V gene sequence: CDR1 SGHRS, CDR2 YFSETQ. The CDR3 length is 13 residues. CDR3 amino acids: CASYYRVKDTQYF. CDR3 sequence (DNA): TGCGCCAGCTACTACAGGGTAAAAGATACGCAGTATTTT.

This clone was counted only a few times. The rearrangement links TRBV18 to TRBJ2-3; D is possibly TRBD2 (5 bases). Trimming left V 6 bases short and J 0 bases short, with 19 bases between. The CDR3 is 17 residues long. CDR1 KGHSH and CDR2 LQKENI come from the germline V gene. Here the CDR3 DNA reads TGTGCCAGCTCCCTTACTCCAGCGGACGCTAGCACAGATACGCAGTATTTT. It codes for CASSLTPADASTDTQYF.

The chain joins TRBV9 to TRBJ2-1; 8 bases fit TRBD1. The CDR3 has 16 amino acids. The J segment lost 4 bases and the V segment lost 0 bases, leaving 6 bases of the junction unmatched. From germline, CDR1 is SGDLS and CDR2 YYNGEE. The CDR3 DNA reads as TGTGCCAGCAGCGTAGGACCAGGGGGCCTGTACAATGAGCAGTTCTTC. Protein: CASSVGPGGLYNEQFF.

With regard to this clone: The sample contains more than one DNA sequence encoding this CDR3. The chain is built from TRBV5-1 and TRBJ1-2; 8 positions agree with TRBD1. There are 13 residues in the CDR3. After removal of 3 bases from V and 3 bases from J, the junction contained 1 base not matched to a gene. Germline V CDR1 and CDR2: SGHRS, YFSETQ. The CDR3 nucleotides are TGCGCCAGCAGCTCGGACAGGGACTATGGCTACACCTTC. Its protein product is CASSSDRDYGYTF. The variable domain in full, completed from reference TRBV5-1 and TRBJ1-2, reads KAGVTQTPRYLIKTRGQQVTLSCSPISGHRSVSWYQQTPGQGLQFLFEYFSETQRNKGNFPGRFSGRQFSNSRSEMNVSTLELGDSALYLCASSSDRDYGYTFGSGTRLTVV.

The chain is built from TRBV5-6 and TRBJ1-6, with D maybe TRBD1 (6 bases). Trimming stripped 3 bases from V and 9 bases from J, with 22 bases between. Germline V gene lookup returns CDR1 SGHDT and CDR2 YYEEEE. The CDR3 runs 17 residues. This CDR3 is CASSSGASRSVGSPLHF. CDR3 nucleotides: TGTGCCAGCAGCTCAGGGGCCTCCAGGTCAGTTGGTTCACCCCTCCACTTT.

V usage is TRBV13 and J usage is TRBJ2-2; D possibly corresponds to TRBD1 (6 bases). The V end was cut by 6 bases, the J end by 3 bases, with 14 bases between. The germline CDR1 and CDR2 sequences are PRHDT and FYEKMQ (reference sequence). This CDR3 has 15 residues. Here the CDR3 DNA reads TGTGCCAGCAGAACTACAGGGAGATACACCGGGGAGCTGTTTTTT. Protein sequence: CASRTTGRYTGELFF.

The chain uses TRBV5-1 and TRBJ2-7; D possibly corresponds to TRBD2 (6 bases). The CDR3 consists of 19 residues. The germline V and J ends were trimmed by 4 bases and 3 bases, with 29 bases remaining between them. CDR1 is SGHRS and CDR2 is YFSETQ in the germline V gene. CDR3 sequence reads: CASSPTVGGPSPGVYEQYF. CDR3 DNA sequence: TGCGCCAGCAGCCCAACGGTCGGGGGACCTAGTCCCGGGGTCTACGAGCAGTACTTC.

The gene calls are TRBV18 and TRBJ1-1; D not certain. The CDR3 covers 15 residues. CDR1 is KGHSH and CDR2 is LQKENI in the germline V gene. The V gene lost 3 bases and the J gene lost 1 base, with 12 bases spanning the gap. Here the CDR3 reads CASSPIGLGNTEAFF. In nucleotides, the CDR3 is TGTGCCAGCTCACCGATCGGACTGGGGAACACTGAAGCTTTCTTT.